This TCR beta chain stems from a study of blood T cell repertoires in COVID-19. The wider study: Sites in the United States, Italy and Spain provided acute and convalescent COVID-19 samples. PBMCs, B-cell-depleted T cells, or T cells were the source of the cDNA or gDNA that made up the material.

As handled by the study authors: Nucleated cell number was recorded as an estimate derived from reference gene primer amplification. TCRdb's table, derived via immunoSEQ multiplex PCR, lists solely in-frame clones and lacks some. Clone size and the V and J calls come from that table; the DNA yielded D and trimming. The repertoire holds approximately 150,000 clones, approximately 88% seen once, with 5% in the top ten. Between the trimmed V and J ends, which lost 6 bases and 4 bases, there was a span of 19 bases. Germline V gene data show CDR1 as LNHDA and CDR2 as SQIVND (reference sequence). This CDR3 is 17 amino acids long.

This clonotype was obtained from a human donor in a cohort sampled during active COVID-19. The chain links TRBV19 to TRBJ2-6; D perhaps matches TRBD2 (6 bases). The specimen was peripheral blood. CDR3 in amino acids: CASRSGLGVGGANVLTF. The DNA of the CDR3 is TGTGCCAGTAGATCGGGACTGGGTGTCGGCGGGGCCAACGTCCTGACTTTC.